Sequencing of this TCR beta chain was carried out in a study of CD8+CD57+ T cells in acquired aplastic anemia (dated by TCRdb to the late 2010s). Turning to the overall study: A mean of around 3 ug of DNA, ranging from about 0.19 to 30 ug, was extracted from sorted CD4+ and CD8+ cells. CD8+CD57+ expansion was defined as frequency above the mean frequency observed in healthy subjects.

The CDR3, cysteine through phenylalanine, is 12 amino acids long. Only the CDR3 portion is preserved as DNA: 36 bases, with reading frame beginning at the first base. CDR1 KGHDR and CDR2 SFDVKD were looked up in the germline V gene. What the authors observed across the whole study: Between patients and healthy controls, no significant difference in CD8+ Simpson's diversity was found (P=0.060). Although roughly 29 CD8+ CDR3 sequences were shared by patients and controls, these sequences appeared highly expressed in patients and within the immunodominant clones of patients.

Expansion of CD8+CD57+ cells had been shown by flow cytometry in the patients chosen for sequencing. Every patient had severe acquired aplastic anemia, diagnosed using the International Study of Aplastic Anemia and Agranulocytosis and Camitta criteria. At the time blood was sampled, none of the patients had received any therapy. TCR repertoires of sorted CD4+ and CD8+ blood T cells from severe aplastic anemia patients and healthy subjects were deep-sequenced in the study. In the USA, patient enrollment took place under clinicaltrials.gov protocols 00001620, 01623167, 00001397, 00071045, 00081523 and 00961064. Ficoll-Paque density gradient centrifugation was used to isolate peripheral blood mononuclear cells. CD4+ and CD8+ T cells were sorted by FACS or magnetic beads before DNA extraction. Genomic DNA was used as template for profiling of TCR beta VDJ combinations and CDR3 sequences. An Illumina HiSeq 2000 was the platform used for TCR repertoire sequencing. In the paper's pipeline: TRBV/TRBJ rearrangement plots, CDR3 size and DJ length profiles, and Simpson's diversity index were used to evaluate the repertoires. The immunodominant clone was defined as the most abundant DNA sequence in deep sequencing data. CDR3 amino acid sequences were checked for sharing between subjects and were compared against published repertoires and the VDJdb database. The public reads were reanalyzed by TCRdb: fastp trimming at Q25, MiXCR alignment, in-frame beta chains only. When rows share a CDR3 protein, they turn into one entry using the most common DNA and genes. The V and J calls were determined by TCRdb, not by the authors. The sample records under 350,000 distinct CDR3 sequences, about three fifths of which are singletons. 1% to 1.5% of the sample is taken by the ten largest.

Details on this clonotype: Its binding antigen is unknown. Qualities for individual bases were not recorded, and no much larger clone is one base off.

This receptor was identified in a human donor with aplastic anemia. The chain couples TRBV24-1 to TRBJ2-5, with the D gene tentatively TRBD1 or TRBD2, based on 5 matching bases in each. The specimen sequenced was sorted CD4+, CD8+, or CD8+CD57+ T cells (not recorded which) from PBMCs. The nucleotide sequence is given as TGTGCTAGAGAAGGGACCCAAGAGACCCAGTACTTC. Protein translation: CAREGTQETQYF.